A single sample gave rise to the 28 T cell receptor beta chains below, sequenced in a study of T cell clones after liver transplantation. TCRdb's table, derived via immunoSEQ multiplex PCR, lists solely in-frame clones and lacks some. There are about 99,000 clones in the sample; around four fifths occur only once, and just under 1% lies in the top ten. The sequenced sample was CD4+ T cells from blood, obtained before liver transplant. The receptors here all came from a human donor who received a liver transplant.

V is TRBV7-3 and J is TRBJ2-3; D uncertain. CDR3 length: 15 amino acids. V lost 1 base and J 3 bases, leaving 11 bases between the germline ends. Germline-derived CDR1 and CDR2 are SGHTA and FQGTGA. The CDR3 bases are TGTGCCAGCAGCTTAAAGCCGGGTGATACAGATACGCAGTATTTT. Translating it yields CASSLKPGDTDTQYF.

For the CDR3, the DNA is TGCGCCAGCAGCTTCCGAGGGGCCCTTAACTATGGCTACACCTTC. It codes for CASSFRGALNYGYTF. The V call is TRBV5-1, the J call TRBJ1-2, with a possible D match to TRBD1 (5 bases). The germline V gene encodes CDR1 SGHRS and CDR2 YFSETQ. The CDR3 length is 15 residues. The V and J ends lost 2 bases and 1 base respectively, with 12 bases between them.

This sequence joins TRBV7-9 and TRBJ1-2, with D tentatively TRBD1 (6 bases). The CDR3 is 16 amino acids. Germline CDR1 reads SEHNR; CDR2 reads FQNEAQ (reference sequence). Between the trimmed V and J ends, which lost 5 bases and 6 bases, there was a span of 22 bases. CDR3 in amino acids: CASSPQGGASNDGYTF. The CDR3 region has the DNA TGTGCCAGCAGCCCACAAGGGGGGGCCTCCAACGATGGCTACACCTTC.

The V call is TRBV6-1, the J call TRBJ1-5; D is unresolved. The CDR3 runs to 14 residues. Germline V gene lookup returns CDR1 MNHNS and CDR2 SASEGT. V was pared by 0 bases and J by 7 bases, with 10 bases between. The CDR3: CASSEARIEQPQHF. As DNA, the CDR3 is TGTGCCAGCAGTGAAGCGAGAATCGAACAGCCCCAGCATTTT.

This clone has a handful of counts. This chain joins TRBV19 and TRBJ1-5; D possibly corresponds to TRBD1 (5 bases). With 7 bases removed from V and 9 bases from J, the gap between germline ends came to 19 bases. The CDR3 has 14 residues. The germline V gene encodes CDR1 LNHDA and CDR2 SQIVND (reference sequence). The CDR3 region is CASTEQDRFWPQHF. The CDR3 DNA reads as TGTGCCAGTACCGAACAGGACCGTTTCTGGCCCCAGCATTTT. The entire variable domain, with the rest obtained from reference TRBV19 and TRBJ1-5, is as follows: DGGITQSPKYLFRKEGQNVTLSCEQNLNHDAMYWYRQDPGQGLRLIYYSQIVNDFQKGDIAEGYSVSREKKESFPLTVTSAQKNPTAFYLCASTEQDRFWPQHFGDGTRLSIL.

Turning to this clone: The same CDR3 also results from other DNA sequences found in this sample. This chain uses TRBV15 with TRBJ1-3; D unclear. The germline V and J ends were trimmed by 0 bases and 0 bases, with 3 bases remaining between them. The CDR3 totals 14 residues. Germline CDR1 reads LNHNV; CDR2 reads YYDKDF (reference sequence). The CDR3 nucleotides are TGTGCCACCAGCAGAGATCCCTCTGGAAACACCATATATTTT. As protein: CATSRDPSGNTIYF.

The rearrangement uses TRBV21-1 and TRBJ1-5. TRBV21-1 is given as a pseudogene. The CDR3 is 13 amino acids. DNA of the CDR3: TGTGCCAGCAGCAAAGGAGGCAGTGGGCCCCAGCATTTT. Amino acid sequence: CASSKGGSGPQHF.

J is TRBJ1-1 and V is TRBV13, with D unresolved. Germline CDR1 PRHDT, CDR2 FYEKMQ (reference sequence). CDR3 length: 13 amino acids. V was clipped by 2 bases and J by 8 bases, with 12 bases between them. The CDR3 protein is CASSLWPTEEAFF. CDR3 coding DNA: TGTGCCAGCAGCTTATGGCCCACAGAAGAAGCTTTCTTT. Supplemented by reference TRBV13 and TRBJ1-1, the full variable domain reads AAGVIQSPRHLIKEKRETATLKCYPIPRHDTVYWYQQGPGQDPQFLISFYEKMQSDKGSIPDRFSAQQFSDYHSELNMSSLELGDSALYFCASSLWPTEEAFFGQGTRLTVV.

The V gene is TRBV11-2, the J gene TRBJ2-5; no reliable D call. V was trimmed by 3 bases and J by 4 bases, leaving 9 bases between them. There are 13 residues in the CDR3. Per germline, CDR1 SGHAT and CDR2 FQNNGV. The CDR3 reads CASSFPERETQYF. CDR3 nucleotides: TGTGCCAGCAGCTTTCCAGAGCGAGAGACCCAGTACTTC.

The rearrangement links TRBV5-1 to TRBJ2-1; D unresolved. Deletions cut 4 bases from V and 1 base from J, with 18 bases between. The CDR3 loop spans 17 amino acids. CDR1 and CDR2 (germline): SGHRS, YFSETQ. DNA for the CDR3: TGCGCCAGCAGCCGGACCGCGCTCAGGCAGTCCTACAATGAGCAGTTCTTC. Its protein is CASSRTALRQSYNEQFF.

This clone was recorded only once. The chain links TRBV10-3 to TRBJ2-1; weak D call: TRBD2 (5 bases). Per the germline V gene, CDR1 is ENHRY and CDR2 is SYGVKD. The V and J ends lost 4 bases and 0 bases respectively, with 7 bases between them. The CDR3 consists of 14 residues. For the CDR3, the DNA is TGTGCCATCAGTGTTGCGGGCTCCTACAATGAGCAGTTCTTC. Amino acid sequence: CAISVAGSYNEQFF.

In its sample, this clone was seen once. CDR3: CSVATGGSSYEQYF. The CDR3 DNA sequence: TGCAGCGTAGCGACAGGGGGAAGCTCCTACGAGCAGTACTTC. This chain connects TRBV29-1 to TRBJ2-7, with 9 bases aligning to TRBD1. V was clipped by 6 bases and J by 0 bases; unmatched bases: 6. Germline CDR1 SQVTM, CDR2 ANQGSEA. The CDR3 sequence is 14 residues long.

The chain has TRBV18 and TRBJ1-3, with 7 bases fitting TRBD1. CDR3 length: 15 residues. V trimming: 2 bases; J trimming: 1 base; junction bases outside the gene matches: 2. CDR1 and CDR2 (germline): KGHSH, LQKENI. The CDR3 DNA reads TGTGCCAGCTCACCATGGACAGGATCTGGAAACACCATATATTTT. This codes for CASSPWTGSGNTIYF.

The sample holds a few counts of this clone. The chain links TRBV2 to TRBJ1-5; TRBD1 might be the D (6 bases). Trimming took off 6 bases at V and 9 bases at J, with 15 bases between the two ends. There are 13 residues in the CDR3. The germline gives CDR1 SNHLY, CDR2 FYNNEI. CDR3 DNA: TGTGCCAGCAGCTTGACAGGAGAACGGCCCCAGCATTTT. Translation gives CASSLTGERPQHF.

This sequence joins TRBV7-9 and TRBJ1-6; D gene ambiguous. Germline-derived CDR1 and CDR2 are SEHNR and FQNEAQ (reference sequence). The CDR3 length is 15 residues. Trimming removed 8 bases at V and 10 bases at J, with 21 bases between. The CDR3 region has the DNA TGTGCCAGCGAGCAGCTTGAGTGGGATGGGTCACCCCTCCACTTT. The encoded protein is CASEQLEWDGSPLHF.

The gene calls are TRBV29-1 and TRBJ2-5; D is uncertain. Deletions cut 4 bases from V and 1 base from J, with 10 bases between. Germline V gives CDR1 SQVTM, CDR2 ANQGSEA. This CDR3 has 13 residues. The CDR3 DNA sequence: TGCAGCGTTGCTCCGACATTCCAAGAGACCCAGTACTTC. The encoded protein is CSVAPTFQETQYF.

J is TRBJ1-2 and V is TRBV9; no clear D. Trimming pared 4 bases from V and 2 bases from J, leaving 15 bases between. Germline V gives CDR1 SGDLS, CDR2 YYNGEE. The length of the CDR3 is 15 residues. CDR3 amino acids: CASSLLDGANYGYTF. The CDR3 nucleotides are TGTGCCAGCAGCTTATTGGACGGAGCGAACTATGGCTACACCTTC.

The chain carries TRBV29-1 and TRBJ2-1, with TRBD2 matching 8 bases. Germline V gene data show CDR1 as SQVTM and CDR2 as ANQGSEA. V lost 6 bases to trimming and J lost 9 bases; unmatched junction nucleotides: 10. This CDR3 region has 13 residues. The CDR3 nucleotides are TGCAGCGTCTCGGGGGGGACCAGCATTGAGCAGTTCTTC. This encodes CSVSGGTSIEQFF.

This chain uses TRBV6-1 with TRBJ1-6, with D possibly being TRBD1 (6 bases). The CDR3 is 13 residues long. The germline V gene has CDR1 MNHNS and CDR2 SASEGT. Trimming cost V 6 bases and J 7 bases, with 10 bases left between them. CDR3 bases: TGTGCCAGCAGACAGGGAGTAAATTCACCCCTCCACTTT. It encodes CASRQGVNSPLHF.

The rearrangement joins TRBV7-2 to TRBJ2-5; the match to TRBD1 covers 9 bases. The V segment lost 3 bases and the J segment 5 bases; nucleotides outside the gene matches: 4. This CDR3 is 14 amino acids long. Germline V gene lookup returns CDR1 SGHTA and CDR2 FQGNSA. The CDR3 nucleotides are TGTGCCAGCAGCTTGGTGGACAGGGGTGAGACCCAGTACTTC. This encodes CASSLVDRGETQYF.

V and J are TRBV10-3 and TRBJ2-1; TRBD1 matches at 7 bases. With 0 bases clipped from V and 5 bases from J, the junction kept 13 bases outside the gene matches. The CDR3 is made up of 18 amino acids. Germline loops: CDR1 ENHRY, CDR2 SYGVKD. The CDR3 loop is CAISESTGAQGQDNEQFF. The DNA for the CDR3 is TGTGCCATCAGTGAGTCCACCGGGGCACAGGGGCAGGACAATGAGCAGTTCTTC.

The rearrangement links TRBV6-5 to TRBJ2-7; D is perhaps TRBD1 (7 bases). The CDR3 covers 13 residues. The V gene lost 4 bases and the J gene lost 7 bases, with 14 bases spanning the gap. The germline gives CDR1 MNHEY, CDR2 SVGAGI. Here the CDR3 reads CASSLAQGGEQYF. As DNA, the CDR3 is TGTGCCAGCAGTTTAGCCCAGGGGGGTGAGCAGTACTTC.

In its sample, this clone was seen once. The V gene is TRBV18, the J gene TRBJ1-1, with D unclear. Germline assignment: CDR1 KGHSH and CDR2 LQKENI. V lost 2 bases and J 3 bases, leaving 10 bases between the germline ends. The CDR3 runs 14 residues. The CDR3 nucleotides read TGTGCCAGCTCACCATCCGGACCGCACACTGAAGCTTTCTTT. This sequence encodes CASSPSGPHTEAFF.

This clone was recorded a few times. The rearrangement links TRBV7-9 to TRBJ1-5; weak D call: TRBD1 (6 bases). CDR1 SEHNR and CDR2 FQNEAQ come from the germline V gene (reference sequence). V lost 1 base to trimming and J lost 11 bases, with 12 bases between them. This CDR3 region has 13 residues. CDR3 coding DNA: TGTGCCAGCAGCTTAGACAGGGAACAGGCCCAGCATTTT. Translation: CASSLDREQAQHF. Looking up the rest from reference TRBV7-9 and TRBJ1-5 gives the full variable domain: DTGVSQNPRHKITKRGQNVTFRCDPISEHNRLYWYRQTLGQGPEFLTYFQNEAQLEKSRLLSDRFSAERPKGSFSTLEIQRTEQGDSAMYLCASSLDREQAQHFGDGTRLSIL.

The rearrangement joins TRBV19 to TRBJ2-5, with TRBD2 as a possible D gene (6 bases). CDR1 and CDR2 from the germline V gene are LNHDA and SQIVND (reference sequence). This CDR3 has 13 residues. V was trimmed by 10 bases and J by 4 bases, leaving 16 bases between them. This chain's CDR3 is CATRRAAGETQYF. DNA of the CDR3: TGTGCCACTAGGAGGGCGGCGGGAGAGACCCAGTACTTC.

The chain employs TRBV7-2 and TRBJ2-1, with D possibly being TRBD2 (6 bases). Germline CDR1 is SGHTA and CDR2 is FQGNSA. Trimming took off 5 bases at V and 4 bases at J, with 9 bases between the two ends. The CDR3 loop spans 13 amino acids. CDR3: CASSQDYYNEQFF. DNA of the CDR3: TGTGCCAGCAGCCAGGACTATTACAATGAGCAGTTCTTC.

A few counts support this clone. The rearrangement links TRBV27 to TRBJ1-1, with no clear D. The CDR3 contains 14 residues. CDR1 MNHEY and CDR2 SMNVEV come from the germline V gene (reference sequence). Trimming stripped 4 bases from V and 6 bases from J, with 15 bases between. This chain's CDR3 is CASSSRSPTAEAFF. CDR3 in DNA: TGTGCCAGCAGTTCCCGCTCCCCGACCGCTGAAGCTTTCTTT.

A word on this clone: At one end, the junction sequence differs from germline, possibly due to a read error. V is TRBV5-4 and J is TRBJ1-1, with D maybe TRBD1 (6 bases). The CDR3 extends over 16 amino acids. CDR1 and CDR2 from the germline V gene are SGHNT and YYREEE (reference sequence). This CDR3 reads CASSQDTGSGFTEAFF. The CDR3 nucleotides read TGCGCCAGCAGCCAAGATACAGGGTCCGGGTTCACTGAAGCTTTCTTT.